The clone carrying this TCR beta chain was recorded only once. The antigen is undetermined. The method was immunoSEQ multiplex PCR; TCRdb's version includes in-frame clones alone and lacks a portion of them. Of more than 150,000 clones in the sample, around 90% were seen once. CDR1 and CDR2 (germline): SGHTA, FQGNSA. The CDR3 covers 13 residues. Deletions cut 4 bases from V and 8 bases from J, with 13 bases between. This sample was taken from a study of T cell responses to AZD1222 COVID-19 vaccine. As for the study in general: Second doses that came at about 4 or about 12 weeks were put together.

Study-level results: The donor cohort was predominantly white British with a female majority, and clonal diversity may have been underestimated.

The clonotype originates from an adult in good health. The rearrangement joins TRBV7-2 to TRBJ2-3, with D possibly TRBD1 on 6 matching bases. Sequenced material: peripheral blood, taken on day 0 of AZD1222 vaccination. The CDR3 coding sequence is TGTGCCAGCAGCTCCCAGGGGTCAGTTACGCAGTATTTT. Residues: CASSSQGSVTQYF. The full variable domain, completed using reference TRBV7-2 and TRBJ2-3, is GAGVSQSPSNKVTEKGKDVELRCDPISGHTALYWYRQSLGQGLEFLIYFQGNSAPDKSGLPSDRFSAERTGGSVSTLTIQRTQQEDSAVYLCASSSQGSVTQYFGPGTRLTVL.